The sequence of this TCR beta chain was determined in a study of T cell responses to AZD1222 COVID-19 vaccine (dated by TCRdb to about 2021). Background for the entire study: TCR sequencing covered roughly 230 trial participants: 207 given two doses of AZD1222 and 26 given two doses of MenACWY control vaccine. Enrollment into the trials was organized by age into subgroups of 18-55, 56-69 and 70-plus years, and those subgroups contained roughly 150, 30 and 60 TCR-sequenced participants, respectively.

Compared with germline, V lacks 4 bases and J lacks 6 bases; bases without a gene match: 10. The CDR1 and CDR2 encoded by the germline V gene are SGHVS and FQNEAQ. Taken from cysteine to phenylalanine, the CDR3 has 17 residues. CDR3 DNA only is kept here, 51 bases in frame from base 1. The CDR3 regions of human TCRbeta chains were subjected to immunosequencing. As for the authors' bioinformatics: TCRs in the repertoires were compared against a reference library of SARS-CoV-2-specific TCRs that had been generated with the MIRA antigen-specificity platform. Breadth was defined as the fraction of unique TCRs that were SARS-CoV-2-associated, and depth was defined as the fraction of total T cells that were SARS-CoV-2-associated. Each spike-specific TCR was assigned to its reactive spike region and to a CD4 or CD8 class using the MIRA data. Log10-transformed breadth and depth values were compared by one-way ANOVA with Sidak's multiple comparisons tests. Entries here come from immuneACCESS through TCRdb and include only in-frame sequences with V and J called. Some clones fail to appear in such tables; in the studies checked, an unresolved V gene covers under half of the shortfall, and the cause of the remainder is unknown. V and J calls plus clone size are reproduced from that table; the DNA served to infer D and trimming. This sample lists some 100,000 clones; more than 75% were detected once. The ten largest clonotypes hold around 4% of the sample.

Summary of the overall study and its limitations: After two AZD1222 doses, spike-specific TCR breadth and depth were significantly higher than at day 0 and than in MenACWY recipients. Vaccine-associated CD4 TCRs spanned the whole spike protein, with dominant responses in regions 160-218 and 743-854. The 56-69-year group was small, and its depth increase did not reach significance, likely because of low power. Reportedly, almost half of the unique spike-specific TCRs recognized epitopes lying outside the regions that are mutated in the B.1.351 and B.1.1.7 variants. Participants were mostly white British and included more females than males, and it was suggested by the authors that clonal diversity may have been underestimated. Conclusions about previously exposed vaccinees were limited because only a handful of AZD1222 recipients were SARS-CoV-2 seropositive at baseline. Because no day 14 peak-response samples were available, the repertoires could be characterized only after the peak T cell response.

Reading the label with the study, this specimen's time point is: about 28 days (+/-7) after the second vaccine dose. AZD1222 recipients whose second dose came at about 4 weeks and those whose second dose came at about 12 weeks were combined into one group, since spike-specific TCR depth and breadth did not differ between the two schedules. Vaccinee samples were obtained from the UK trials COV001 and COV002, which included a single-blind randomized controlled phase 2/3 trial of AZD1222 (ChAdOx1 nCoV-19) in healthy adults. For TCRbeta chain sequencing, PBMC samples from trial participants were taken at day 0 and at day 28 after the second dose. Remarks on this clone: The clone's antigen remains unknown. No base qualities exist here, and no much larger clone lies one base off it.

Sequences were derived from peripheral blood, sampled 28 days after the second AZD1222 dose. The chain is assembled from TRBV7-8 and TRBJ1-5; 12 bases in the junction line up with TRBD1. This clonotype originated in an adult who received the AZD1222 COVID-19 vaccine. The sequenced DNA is TGTGCCAGCAGCTCCCCGGGACAGGGGGCCACAAGTCAGCCCCAGCATTTT. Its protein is CASSSPGQGATSQPQHF.